These 27 T cell receptor beta chains were all obtained from the same sample, sequenced in a study of control samples from healthy donors and cancer patients. Data came from immunoSEQ multiplex PCR; TCRdb stores just in-frame clones and leaves some out. The table includes 120,000 or so clones, about 90% detected once. Sample: blood. The receptor source for this set is a man between 18 and 29 years old in good health.

The chain combines TRBV18 with TRBJ2-7; 7 bases agree with TRBD1. Germline CDR1 is KGHSH and CDR2 is LQKENI. This CDR3 spans 18 amino acids. V gave up 4 bases and J gave up 4 bases; unmatched junction bases: 19. CDR3 amino acids: CASSQNRWDRLDLYEQYF. The CDR3 bases are TGTGCCAGCTCACAAAATCGATGGGACAGACTTGACCTATACGAGCAGTACTTC.

This rearrangement joins TRBV6-4 to TRBJ2-1, with 10 bases fitting TRBD1. CDR3 length: 16 residues. CDR1 and CDR2 (germline): MRHNA, SNTAGT. V was pared by 0 bases and J by 6 bases, with 5 bases of the junction left unmatched. CDR3 DNA: TGTGCCAGCAGTGACTCGCCGGGACAGGGGTCCAATGAGCAGTTCTTC. It codes for CASSDSPGQGSNEQFF.

This clone has a single count. V gene TRBV7-9 combines with J gene TRBJ2-7; 7 bases align to TRBD1. CDR1 is SEHNR and CDR2 is FQNEAQ in the germline V gene (reference sequence). The CDR3 has 16 residues. Trimming cost V 4 bases and J 2 bases; bases outside gene matches: 11. The CDR3 bases are TGTGCCAGCAGCTCGGCTACAGGGGCCATGGCCTACGAGCAGTACTTC. Translated: CASSSATGAMAYEQYF. Filled out from reference TRBV7-9 and TRBJ2-7, the complete variable domain reads DTGVSQNPRHKITKRGQNVTFRCDPISEHNRLYWYRQTLGQGPEFLTYFQNEAQLEKSRLLSDRFSAERPKGSFSTLEIQRTEQGDSAMYLCASSSATGAMAYEQYFGPGTRLTVT.

The chain uses TRBV27 and TRBJ1-2; the match to TRBD1 covers 7 bases. Germline CDR1 and CDR2: MNHEY and SMNVEV (reference sequence). V shed 6 bases, J shed 2 bases, and the junction held 9 bases outside the gene matches. CDR3 length equals 15 residues. This chain's CDR3 is CASRRPGQANYGYTF. The CDR3 DNA is TGTGCCAGCAGGCGGCCCGGACAGGCCAACTATGGCTACACCTTC.

The J gene is TRBJ1-1, the V gene TRBV30; the match to TRBD1 covers 10 bases. V trimming: 2 bases; J trimming: 2 bases; junction bases outside the gene matches: 2. Germline loops: CDR1 GTSNPN, CDR2 SVGIG (reference sequence). This CDR3 spans 14 amino acids. The CDR3 DNA reads as TGTGCCTGGAGTTGGGACAGGGGAAACACTGAAGCTTTCTTT. It encodes CAWSWDRGNTEAFF.

This sequence joins TRBV9 and TRBJ1-1, with D unresolved. The CDR3 sequence is 12 residues long. V was shortened by 1 base and J by 3 bases, with 4 bases between the two germline ends. Germline CDR1 and CDR2: SGDLS and YYNGEE. As DNA, the CDR3 is TGTGCCAGCAGCGTACGCGACACTGAAGCTTTCTTT. Residues: CASSVRDTEAFF.

The chain has TRBV5-1 and TRBJ2-5, with 13 bases that match TRBD2. Germline loops: CDR1 SGHRS, CDR2 YFSETQ. J gave up 6 bases and V 0 bases, and 11 bases lay outside the gene matches. This CDR3 has 18 residues. The CDR3 nucleotides are TGCGCCAGCAGCTTGGGGACTAGCGGGAGAGATGGAGGAAAGACCCAGTACTTC. Its translation is CASSLGTSGRDGGKTQYF.

The rearrangement uses TRBV19 and TRBJ2-5; D is unresolved. Germline-derived CDR1 and CDR2 are LNHDA and SQIVND (reference sequence). This CDR3 is built from 13 residues. Trimming cost V 3 bases and J 2 bases, with 7 bases left between them. In DNA form, the CDR3 reads TGTGCCAGTAGTATGGCAATTCAAGAGACCCAGTACTTC. This sequence encodes CASSMAIQETQYF.

The genes are TRBV7-2 and TRBJ2-5; TRBD1 matches 7 bases. V dropped 1 base and J dropped 2; count of bases not matched to a gene: 1. CDR1 and CDR2 from the germline V gene are SGHTA and FQGNSA. This CDR3 region has 14 residues. This CDR3 reads CASSLGGQQETQYF. The DNA of the CDR3 is TGTGCCAGCAGCTTAGGGGGACAGCAAGAGACCCAGTACTTC.

The chain uses TRBV6-5 and TRBJ2-5, with TRBD1 identical over 7 bases. The length of the CDR3 is 13 residues. Germline CDR1 reads MNHEY; CDR2 reads SVGAGI. Trimming took 6 bases from V and 5 from J; bases not matched to a gene: 6. The CDR3 nucleotides are TGTGCCAGCAGGGGGGACAGCGTGGAGACCCAGTACTTC. Residues: CASRGDSVETQYF.

The V and J genes are TRBV15 and TRBJ1-2; D gene unclear. Germline CDR1 LNHNV, CDR2 YYDKDF (reference sequence). This CDR3 spans 13 amino acids. Trimming took 11 bases from V and 0 from J, leaving 13 bases between them. CDR3 sequence reads: CAVAGSTNYGYTF. The DNA of the CDR3 is TGTGCCGTGGCGGGATCTACTAACTATGGCTACACCTTC.

This clone was observed at least ten times. V is TRBV18 and J is TRBJ1-2, with D possibly being TRBD1 (5 bases). Germline lookup yields CDR1 KGHSH and CDR2 LQKENI. Trimming took off 3 bases at V and 4 bases at J, with 9 bases between the two ends. The CDR3 covers 13 residues. This chain's CDR3 is CASSPGVTYGYTF. DNA for the CDR3: TGTGCCAGCTCACCGGGGGTTACCTATGGCTACACCTTC.

J is TRBJ2-7 and V is TRBV6-6, with a tentative D call TRBD2 (6 bases). Per the germline V gene, CDR1 is MNHNY and CDR2 is SVGAGI (reference sequence). Trimming removed 7 bases at V and 1 base at J, with 14 bases between. The CDR3 is 14 residues long. The CDR3 loop is CASKQSGGSYEQYF. The CDR3 DNA reads as TGTGCCAGCAAACAATCCGGGGGTTCCTACGAGCAGTACTTC.

The rearrangement links TRBV6-2 or TRBV6-3 to TRBJ2-7; TRBD1 matches at 10 bases. The V gene's germline CDR1 is MNHEY and CDR2 SVGEGT. V gave up 2 bases and J gave up 5 bases; unmatched junction bases: 3. CDR3 size: 14 residues. The CDR3: CASSYGTGVDEQYF. CDR3 coding DNA: TGTGCCAGCAGTTACGGGACAGGGGTAGACGAGCAGTACTTC.

V usage is TRBV19 and J usage is TRBJ1-3; unclear D gene. V was trimmed by 8 bases and J by 2 bases, leaving 10 bases between them. CDR3 length: 13 amino acids. Germline V gives CDR1 LNHDA, CDR2 SQIVND (reference sequence). CDR3 bases: TGTGCCAGTCGGCCGTTAACTGGAAACACCATATATTTT. This gives the protein CASRPLTGNTIYF.

The genes are TRBV29-1 and TRBJ2-7; 10 bases agree with TRBD1. The germline V gene encodes CDR1 SQVTM and CDR2 ANQGSEA. The CDR3 runs to 13 residues. With 7 bases clipped from V and 1 base from J, the junction kept 4 bases outside the gene matches. The CDR3 protein is CSAGTGDSYEQYF. In nucleotides, the CDR3 is TGCAGCGCTGGGACAGGGGATTCCTACGAGCAGTACTTC.

V and J are TRBV14 and TRBJ2-7, with D unclear. Deletions cut 0 bases from V and 6 bases from J, with 9 bases between. In germline, CDR1 is SGHDN, CDR2 FVKESK. There are 13 residues in the CDR3. CDR3 sequence (DNA): TGTGCCAGCAGCCAAGATTTCGGTCGCGAGCAGTACTTC. This gives the protein CASSQDFGREQYF.

V and J are TRBV3-1 (or the pseudogene TRBV3-2) and TRBJ2-3; TRBD2 matches at 10 bases. J lost 0 bases, V lost 7 bases, and 10 bases had no gene match. The CDR3 totals 17 residues. Germline assignment: CDR1 LGHDT and CDR2 YNNKEL (reference sequence). In DNA form, the CDR3 reads TGTGCCAGCACCACTAGCGGGAACCCTTCTAGCACAGATACGCAGTATTTT. It encodes CASTTSGNPSSTDTQYF.

The V call is TRBV1, the J call TRBJ2-7; the D call of TRBD1 is as the table states it, not checked on the DNA. TRBV1 is a documented pseudogene. The CDR3 totals 14 residues. CDR3 coding DNA: TGCACCAGCAGCCTCAAACAGGGATTCCACGAGCAGTACTTC. Translated: CTSSLKQGFHEQYF.

V is TRBV5-1 and J is TRBJ1-4, with a possible D match to TRBD1 (6 bases). The CDR3 covers 15 residues. Germline V lookup: CDR1 SGHRS, CDR2 YFSETQ. V was cut by 0 bases and J by 8 bases, with 14 bases left in between. The CDR3 loop reads CASSLDRAPAEKLFF. The DNA for the CDR3 is TGCGCCAGCAGCTTGGACAGGGCCCCGGCGGAAAAACTGTTTTTT.

The chain has TRBV19 and TRBJ1-1, with TRBD1 identical over 7 bases. The CDR3 is 14 residues long. V dropped 5 bases and J dropped 3; count of bases not matched to a gene: 6. The germline CDR1 and CDR2 sequences are LNHDA and SQIVND (reference sequence). DNA for the CDR3: TGTGCCAGTAGTCATACAGGGGCTGACACTGAAGCTTTCTTT. Translation gives CASSHTGADTEAFF.

The V gene is TRBV3-1 (or the pseudogene TRBV3-2), the J gene TRBJ1-3; possibly TRBD1 for D (5 bases). Germline V CDR1 and CDR2: LGHDT, YNNKEL (reference sequence). The CDR3 runs 13 residues. The ends were cut back, 5 bases at V and 3 bases at J, with 8 bases in the middle. The DNA of the CDR3 is TGTGCCAGCAGCGCAGGGTTTGGAAACACCATATATTTT. This encodes CASSAGFGNTIYF.

This chain joins TRBV30 and TRBJ1-5, with TRBD1 matching 7 bases. Germline V gene sequence: CDR1 GTSNPN, CDR2 SVGIG (reference sequence). The V segment lost 0 bases and the J segment 5 bases; nucleotides outside the gene matches: 10. The CDR3 covers 16 residues. As DNA, the CDR3 is TGTGCCTGGAGTGTACCAGAGGGGGCGCGGGATCAGCCCCAGCATTTT. Translation gives CAWSVPEGARDQPQHF. Using reference TRBV30 and TRBJ1-5 for the parts outside the CDR3, the full variable domain is SQTIHQWPATLVQPVGSPLSLECTVEGTSNPNLYWYRQAAGRGLQLLFYSVGIGQISSEVPQNLSASRPQDRQFILSSKKLLLSDSGFYLCAWSVPEGARDQPQHFGDGTRLSIL.

The V call is TRBV19, the J call TRBJ2-7; possible D gene TRBD2, 6 bases. V lost 7 bases, J lost 2 bases, and 12 bases lay in between. Germline assignment: CDR1 LNHDA and CDR2 SQIVND (reference sequence). The CDR3 is 13 residues long. CDR3 residues: CASKGRGTYEQYF. DNA of the CDR3: TGTGCCAGTAAGGGTCGGGGGACCTACGAGCAGTACTTC.

V usage is TRBV9 and J usage is TRBJ2-3; 9 nucleotides line up with TRBD2. The CDR3 runs 15 residues. The trim removed 2 bases at V and 6 bases at J, leaving 7 bases unmatched. CDR1 and CDR2 from the germline V gene are SGDLS and YYNGEE. In DNA, the CDR3 is TGTGCCAGCAGCGTCGCTAGCGGGGTTAGGGATACGCAGTATTTT. Residues: CASSVASGVRDTQYF.

The chain uses TRBV3-1 (or the pseudogene TRBV3-2) and TRBJ2-3; 7 nucleotides align to TRBD1. This CDR3 is 20 amino acids long. V lost 1 base, J lost 3 bases, and 19 bases stayed unmatched. Germline CDR1 and CDR2: LGHDT and YNNKEL (reference sequence). CDR3 sequence: CASSQVSYRTGALPTDTQYF. Written as DNA, the CDR3 is TGTGCCAGCAGCCAAGTCTCTTACCGCACAGGGGCCCTTCCTACAGATACGCAGTATTTT.

The J gene is TRBJ1-1, the V gene TRBV18; 7 positions match TRBD1. There are 15 residues in the CDR3. Germline CDR1 is KGHSH and CDR2 is LQKENI. V dropped 2 bases and J dropped 2; count of bases not matched to a gene: 5. The CDR3 loop is CASSPEQGYNTEAFF. The CDR3, as DNA: TGTGCCAGCTCACCAGAACAGGGGTACAACACTGAAGCTTTCTTT. Filled out from reference TRBV18 and TRBJ1-1, the complete variable domain reads NAGVMQNPRHLVRRRGQEARLRCSPMKGHSHVYWYRQLPEEGLKFMVYLQKENIIDESGMPKERFSAEFPKEGPSILRIQQVVRGDSAAYFCASSPEQGYNTEAFFGQGTRLTVV.